This TCR beta chain was captured by sequencing in a study of cytomegalovirus exposure and HLA in healthy donors. V gave up 5 bases and J gave up 3 bases; unmatched junction bases: 2. Germline values: CDR1 SGHVS, CDR2 FNYEAQ. The CDR3 loop spans 14 amino acids. Assay: immunoSEQ multiplex PCR; the TCRdb copy retains only in-frame clones and omits some. The sample contains around 250,000 clones, 90% of which appear only once. To note about this clone: Its antigen is currently unknown.

The donors belonged to the approximately 120-subject validation cohort, separate from the roughly 700-subject first cohort. Study findings and constraints: Researchers counted approximately 160 TCR beta chains as cytomegalovirus-associated.

The source of this sequence is a woman aged 18-29 years in good health and CMV-seronegative. Sequencing input: PBMCs. V and J are TRBV7-6 and TRBJ2-3; 10 bases fit TRBD2. Written as DNA, the CDR3 is TGTGCCAGCAGCGAGGGACTAGCGACAGATACGCAGTATTTT. Residues: CASSEGLATDTQYF.